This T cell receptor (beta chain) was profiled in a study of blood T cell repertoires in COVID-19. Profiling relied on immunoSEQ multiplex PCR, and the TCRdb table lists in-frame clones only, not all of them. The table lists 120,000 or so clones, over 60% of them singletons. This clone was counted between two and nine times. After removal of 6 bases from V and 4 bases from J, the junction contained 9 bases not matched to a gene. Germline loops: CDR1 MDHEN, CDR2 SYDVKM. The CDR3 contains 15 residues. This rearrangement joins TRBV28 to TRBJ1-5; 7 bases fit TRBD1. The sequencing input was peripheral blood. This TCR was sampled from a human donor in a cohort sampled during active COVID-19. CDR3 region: CASSFTGQPNQPQHF. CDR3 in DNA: TGTGCCAGCAGCTTTACGGGACAGCCTAATCAGCCCCAGCATTTT.